The 20 T cell receptor beta chains given below trace back to one sample, sequenced in a study of control samples from healthy donors and cancer patients. Clones were read by immunoSEQ multiplex PCR, and TCRdb kept only the in-frame ones, dropping some. The sample includes around 140,000 clones, 80% to 95% of them seen just once. Sequencing input: blood. These receptors came from a woman aged 45 to 65 in good health.

The rearrangement joins TRBV3-1 (or the pseudogene TRBV3-2) to TRBJ2-5; possible D gene TRBD2, 6 bases. The germline gives CDR1 LGHDT, CDR2 YNNKEL (reference sequence). CDR3 size: 14 residues. V lost 4 bases and J 1 base, leaving 10 bases between the germline ends. The CDR3 DNA reads TGTGCCAGCAGCCGTAGCGGTCCCCAAGAGACCCAGTACTTC. The encoded protein is CASSRSGPQETQYF.

This clone occurred a few times. CDR3 in amino acids: CASSFSSGGAGDTQYF. The DNA of the CDR3 is TGTGCCAGCAGTTTCTCTAGCGGGGGGGCCGGAGATACGCAGTATTTT. V and J are TRBV6-5 and TRBJ2-3, with 12 bases fitting TRBD2. This CDR3 has 16 amino acids. The ends lost 4 bases at V and 5 bases at J; junction bases unmatched: 7. Germline CDR1 MNHEY, CDR2 SVGAGI.

J is TRBJ1-2 and V is TRBV4-1; D is unresolved. CDR1 and CDR2 (germline): MGHRA, YSYEKL. The CDR3 is 15 amino acids. Trimming left V 3 bases short and J 2 bases short, with 13 bases between. The CDR3 loop reads CASSHLLAPNYGYTF. CDR3 bases: TGCGCCAGCAGCCACCTCTTGGCGCCAAACTATGGCTACACCTTC.

The chain has TRBV2 and TRBJ2-5, with D possibly matching TRBD2 (5 bases). Trimming cost V 3 bases and J 2 bases, with 16 bases left between them. The CDR3 is 16 amino acids. Germline V lookup: CDR1 SNHLY, CDR2 FYNNEI. CDR3 DNA sequence: TGTGCCAGCAGTGACGGAGGTATCGGCCTTCAAGAGACCCAGTACTTC. Translated: CASSDGGIGLQETQYF.

V and J are TRBV19 and TRBJ1-1; 7 nucleotides agree with TRBD1. In germline, CDR1 is LNHDA, CDR2 SQIVND (reference sequence). This CDR3 is built from 13 residues. Trimming cost V 4 bases and J 4 bases; bases outside gene matches: 3. This CDR3 reads CASSSQGGTEAFF. The CDR3 nucleotides are TGTGCCAGTAGTAGCCAGGGGGGCACTGAAGCTTTCTTT.

The chain links TRBV6-1 to TRBJ2-1; D may match TRBD1 or TRBD2 (6 bases each). There are 16 residues in the CDR3. Trimming shortened V by 4 bases and J by 4 bases, and 17 bases separated the two germline ends. Germline CDR1 reads MNHNS; CDR2 reads SASEGT. This chain's CDR3 is CASSAGGQNIYNEQFF. The CDR3 DNA reads TGTGCCAGCAGTGCTGGGGGGCAGAACATATACAATGAGCAGTTCTTC.

The V and J genes are TRBV3-1 (or the pseudogene TRBV3-2) and TRBJ2-7; D ambiguous. CDR1 and CDR2 (germline): LGHDT, YNNKEL (reference sequence). The CDR3 extends over 14 amino acids. V was cut by 4 bases and J by 3 bases, with 13 bases left in between. CDR3 bases: TGTGCCAGCAGCCCCGACACTAAGTACTACGAGCAGTACTTC. This encodes CASSPDTKYYEQYF.

The V call is TRBV20-1, the J call TRBJ1-1; the D is unclear. The CDR3 is made up of 10 amino acids. In germline, CDR1 is DFQATT, CDR2 SNEGSKA (reference sequence). With 3 bases removed from V and 8 bases from J, the gap between germline ends came to 7 bases. This CDR3 is CSASRQEAFF. The CDR3 region has the DNA TGCAGTGCTAGTAGGCAGGAAGCTTTCTTT.

The genes are TRBV27 and TRBJ2-7, with 7 bases identical to TRBD1. Germline loops: CDR1 MNHEY, CDR2 SMNVEV (reference sequence). This CDR3 is built from 14 residues. The V gene end was trimmed by 0 bases and the J gene end by 5 bases; junction bases not matched to a gene: 4. CDR3 nucleotides: TGTGCCAGCAGTTTATCCGACGACAGGGACGAGCAGTACTTC. This sequence encodes CASSLSDDRDEQYF.

Points on this clone: Other nucleotide sequences from this sample produce the same CDR3. The chain combines TRBV4-2 with TRBJ2-5; D might be TRBD2 (7 bases). This CDR3 contains 15 residues. CDR1 and CDR2 from the germline V gene are LGHNA and YNFKEQ. Trimming cost V 0 bases and J 7 bases, with 15 bases left between them. The chain's CDR3 is CASSQEGGPLTTQYF. CDR3 DNA sequence: TGTGCCAGCAGCCAAGAGGGGGGGCCCCTCACGACCCAGTACTTC.

V and J are TRBV11-2 and TRBJ1-2; 8 nucleotides line up with TRBD1. V was pared by 5 bases and J by 4 bases, with 12 bases of the junction left unmatched. The CDR3 is made up of 16 amino acids. Germline V lookup: CDR1 SGHAT, CDR2 FQNNGV. The CDR3, as DNA: TGTGCCAGCAGCCAAAGACCAACACAGGGGGTCTATGGCTACACCTTC. It yields the protein CASSQRPTQGVYGYTF.

The chain combines TRBV4-1 with TRBJ2-1, with D possibly TRBD2 on 7 matching bases. CDR1 is MGHRA, CDR2 YSYEKL, per germline. The length of the CDR3 is 15 residues. The germline V and J ends were trimmed by 4 bases and 5 bases, with 15 bases remaining between them. CDR3 nucleotides: TGCGCCAGCAGCCCGGGGGGCCCCCCTGACAATGAGCAGTTCTTC. This codes for CASSPGGPPDNEQFF.

The chain has TRBV10-3 and TRBJ1-3; 9 bases align to TRBD1. Germline CDR1 and CDR2: ENHRY and SYGVKD. This CDR3 has 13 residues. The junction had 5 bases not matched to a gene; V was cut back by 10 bases and J by 4 bases. CDR3 residues: CATRTGEGNTIYF. The CDR3 region has the DNA TGTGCCACCAGGACAGGGGAGGGAAACACCATATATTTT.

This clone was detected only once. The chain is built from TRBV5-1 and TRBJ2-3, with TRBD2 as a possible D gene (6 bases). This CDR3 contains 15 residues. Germline V gene lookup returns CDR1 SGHRS and CDR2 YFSETQ. V lost 5 bases and J lost 2, with 15 bases in between. CDR3 sequence: CASRGGLLDTDTQYF. CDR3 nucleotide sequence: TGCGCCAGCAGGGGGGGACTCCTGGACACAGATACGCAGTATTTT. Supplemented by reference TRBV5-1 and TRBJ2-3, the full variable domain reads KAGVTQTPRYLIKTRGQQVTLSCSPISGHRSVSWYQQTPGQGLQFLFEYFSETQRNKGNFPGRFSGRQFSNSRSEMNVSTLELGDSALYLCASRGGLLDTDTQYFGPGTRLTVL.

This clone was recorded once. V gene TRBV28 combines with J gene TRBJ1-1; 9 bases line up with TRBD1. CDR3 length equals 16 residues. From germline, CDR1 is MDHEN and CDR2 SYDVKM. Trimming at V came to 1 base and at J to 1 base, leaving 4 bases not matched to a gene. CDR3 bases: TGTGCCAGCAGTTTATATGGACAGGGGTCGAACACTGAAGCTTTCTTT. It translates to CASSLYGQGSNTEAFF. Complete variable domain (other parts from reference TRBV28 and TRBJ1-1): DVKVTQSSRYLVKRTGEKVFLECVQDMDHENMFWYRQDPGLGLRLIYFSYDVKMKEKGDIPEGYSVSREKKERFSLILESASTNQTSMYLCASSLYGQGSNTEAFFGQGTRLTVV.

The rearrangement joins TRBV7-9 to TRBJ1-2; D remains unclear. The CDR3 runs to 15 residues. The germline gives CDR1 SEHNR, CDR2 FQNEAQ (reference sequence). V lost 2 bases and J lost 0, with 10 bases in between. CDR3 loop: CASSLMGGTNYGYTF. CDR3 sequence (DNA): TGTGCCAGCAGCTTAATGGGTGGGACTAACTATGGCTACACCTTC.

The chain couples TRBV6-5 to TRBJ2-7; D may correspond to TRBD1 or TRBD2 (5 bases each). The V end was cut by 5 bases, the J end by 3 bases, with 11 bases between. The CDR3 runs 13 residues. Germline V CDR1 and CDR2: MNHEY, SVGAGI. CDR3 bases: TGTGCCAGCAGTCCCCCTGGGGGCTACGAGCAGTACTTC. It codes for CASSPPGGYEQYF.

The V gene is TRBV10-1, the J gene TRBJ2-7; a weak D match, TRBD2 (6 bases). Germline-derived CDR1 and CDR2 are WNHNN and SYGVQD (reference sequence). V was shortened by 0 bases and J by 3 bases, with 12 bases between the two germline ends. The CDR3 extends over 15 amino acids. The CDR3 DNA reads TGCGCCAGCAGTGAGTCTATCATGGGGGGCTACGAGCAGTACTTC. Residues: CASSESIMGGYEQYF.

The gene calls are TRBV2 and TRBJ1-3; D is ambiguous. The CDR3 has 15 amino acids. Trimming took 4 bases from V and 0 from J, leaving 10 bases between them. Germline V gene lookup returns CDR1 SNHLY and CDR2 FYNNEI. The CDR3 loop reads CASSGEDYSGNTIYF. CDR3 in DNA: TGTGCCAGCAGTGGGGAGGATTACTCTGGAAACACCATATATTTT.

The V gene is TRBV30, the J gene TRBJ2-7; D is ambiguous. Germline V gene data show CDR1 as GTSNPN and CDR2 as SVGIG (reference sequence). The V and J ends lost 2 bases and 5 bases respectively, with 13 bases between them. The CDR3 is 13 amino acids. CDR3 in DNA: TGTGCCTGGAGTCCAGGAATCGGCAACGAGCAGTACTTC. Protein product: CAWSPGIGNEQYF.